This T cell receptor beta chain was identified in a study of blood T cell repertoires in COVID-19. The repertoire was sequenced with immunoSEQ multiplex PCR; TCRdb's copy has only in-frame clones and lacks some. The sample shows about 9,000 clones, approximately 83% of them seen only once. CDR1 SEHNR and CDR2 FQNEAQ come from the germline V gene (reference sequence). V was clipped by 5 bases and J by 6 bases; unmatched bases: 7. This CDR3 comprises 13 residues. The sequence derives from a human donor in a cohort sampled during active COVID-19. Source material: peripheral blood. The genes are TRBV7-9 and TRBJ2-7; TRBD2 agrees at 7 bases. The CDR3 region has the DNA TGTGCCAGCAGCCCAAGGACTAGTGCCGAGCAGTACTTC. Protein product: CASSPRTSAEQYF.